This is a list of T cell receptor beta chains from one sample in a study of shared clonotypes between healthy human individuals. This table comes from immunoSEQ multiplex PCR, and its TCRdb copy is limited to in-frame clones, with some not included. The data show over a million clones, around 74% seen once. The sample consisted of memory CD4+ T cells sorted from blood. The receptors were gathered from a man younger than 30 in good health. CDR3s include the opening cysteine and the closing phenylalanine or tryptophan. Each record gives: J gene, V gene, D gene, clone size, CDR3 length, CDR3 protein, CDR3 DNA. D genes are given only for firm matches. Some rows mark clone size as missing; the rest say once, few, many or name a class of expanded clone.

>TRBJ2-1|TRBV10-3|TRBD2|NA|13
CAISVSSGNEQFF
TGTGCCATCAGTGTATCTAGCGGCAATGAGCAGTTCTTC
>TRBJ2-2|TRBV7-4|NA|few|16
CASSLKGGANTGELFF
TGTGCCAGCAGCTTAAAGGGGGGAGCGAACACCGGGGAGCTGTTTTTT
>TRBJ1-4|TRBV9|TRBD1|NA|13
CASSEQGTEKLFF
TGTGCCAGCAGCGAACAGGGGACTGAAAAACTGTTTTTT
>TRBJ1-4|TRBV28|TRBD1|NA|15
CASSNGGGGEEKLFF
TGTGCCAGCAGTAATGGAGGGGGCGGCGAGGAAAAACTGTTTTTT
>TRBJ2-1|TRBV9|NA|few|16
CASSVALDNSYNEQFF
TGTGCCAGCAGCGTAGCCCTGGACAACTCCTACAATGAGCAGTTCTTC
>TRBJ2-7|TRBV5-6|TRBD2|NA|15
CASSLRRLAGAEQYF
TGTGCCAGCAGCTTGCGAAGACTAGCGGGGGCCGAGCAGTACTTC
>TRBJ1-1|TRBV6-5|NA|NA|13
CASSRGGNTEAFF
TGTGCCAGCAGTCGCGGTGGGAACACTGAAGCTTTCTTT
>TRBJ1-4|TRBV7-9|NA|NA|14
CASSLASPGKKLFF
TGTGCCAGCAGCTTAGCCTCCCCGGGGAAAAAACTGTTTTTT
>TRBJ2-7|TRBV4-3|NA|NA|15
CASSQDASHSYEQYF
TGCGCCAGCAGCCAAGATGCTAGCCACTCCTACGAGCAGTACTTC
>TRBJ1-4|TRBV6-1|NA|NA|14
CASSDPGKGEKLFF
TGTGCCAGCAGTGACCCTGGAAAGGGGGAAAAACTGTTTTTT
>TRBJ2-5|TRBV5-1|TRBD1|once|14
CASSLGQGQETQYF
TGCGCCAGCAGCTTAGGACAGGGCCAAGAGACCCAGTACTTC
>TRBJ2-7|TRBV5-4|NA|NA|14
CASSLAPNSYEQYF
TGTGCCAGCAGCTTGGCCCCCAACTCCTACGAGCAGTACTTC
>TRBJ2-5|TRBV29-1|NA|NA|15
CSVGGVGGGQETQYF
TGCAGCGTCGGGGGAGTGGGGGGAGGACAAGAGACCCAGTACTTC
>TRBJ2-2|TRBV5-1|NA|NA|13
CASSRGQTGELFF
TGCGCCAGTAGCAGGGGCCAAACCGGGGAGCTGTTTTTT
>TRBJ1-2|TRBV4-1|NA|NA|15
CASSQESGGDYGYTF
TGCGCCAGCAGCCAAGAGTCCGGGGGCGACTATGGCTACACCTTC
>TRBJ1-1|TRBV16|TRBD1|NA|14
CASSRRTGGGEAFF
TGTGCCAGCAGCCGACGGACAGGGGGCGGTGAAGCTTTCTTT
>TRBJ1-5|TRBV5-6|NA|NA|17
CASSLNRPRASNQPQHF
TGTGCCAGCAGCTTGAATAGGCCACGAGCTAGCAATCAGCCCCAGCATTTT
>TRBJ2-7|TRBV5-1|TRBD1|NA|11
CASSIGTEEYF
TGCGCCAGCAGCATCGGGACAGAGGAGTACTTC
>TRBJ2-5|TRBV7-9|NA|NA|13
CASSTQGGETQYF
TGTGCCAGCAGCACGCAGGGTGGAGAGACCCAGTACTTC
>TRBJ2-7|TRBV30|TRBD2|NA|9
CACPGGSHF
TGTGCCTGCCCGGGGGGTAGCCACTTC
>TRBJ1-2|TRBV30|TRBD1|many|14
CAWEGQASHYGYTF
TGTGCCTGGGAGGGACAGGCCAGCCACTATGGCTACACCTTC
>TRBJ2-1|TRBV11-1|TRBD2|NA|16
CASSLSGSGAYNEQFF
TGTGCCAGCAGCCTTAGTGGTAGCGGGGCATACAATGAGCAGTTCTTC
>TRBJ1-2|TRBV7-8|TRBD1|NA|19
CASSYQKGAVIGANYGYTF
TGTGCCAGCAGCTACCAAAAGGGGGCTGTCATTGGAGCTAACTATGGCTACACCTTC
>TRBJ1-5|TRBV2|NA|NA|16
CASSEEGVTKGQPQHF
TGTGCCAGCAGTGAAGAAGGAGTGACAAAGGGTCAGCCCCAGCATTTT
>TRBJ2-4|TRBV5-4|TRBD2|NA|16
CASKEGPTSTKNIQYF
TGTGCCAGCAAGGAGGGCCCGACTAGCACCAAAAACATTCAGTACTTC
>TRBJ2-1|TRBV6-6|TRBD2|NA|14
CASSYWREGLEQFF
TGTGCCAGCAGTTACTGGCGGGAGGGCCTCGAGCAGTTCTTC
>TRBJ1-2|TRBV6-1|TRBD1|NA|14
CASSGTGGAGGYTF
TGTGCCAGCAGTGGGACAGGGGGCGCCGGTGGCTACACCTTC
>TRBJ2-3|TRBV5-5|TRBD2|NA|15
CASSPLTSATDTQYF
TGTGCCAGCAGCCCCCTGACTAGCGCCACAGATACGCAGTATTTT
>TRBJ1-2|TRBV7-9|TRBD1|NA|16
CASSSPGTGGGYGYTF
TGTGCCAGCAGCTCCCCCGGGACAGGGGGCGGCTATGGCTACACCTTC
>TRBJ1-4|TRBV15|NA|NA|19
CATSRDLRTGTRSNEKLFF
TGTGCCACCAGCCGAGACCTGAGGACCGGGACAAGAAGTAATGAAAAACTGTTTTTT
>TRBJ2-3|TRBV5-1|TRBD2|NA|20
CASSSDRGLAGGFSTDTQYF
TGCGCCAGCAGCTCGGACAGAGGACTAGCGGGGGGGTTTAGCACAGATACGCAGTATTTT
>TRBJ1-1|TRBV5-1|NA|NA|15
CASSPNALANTEAFF
TGCGCCAGCAGCCCCAATGCGTTGGCGAACACTGAAGCTTTCTTT
>TRBJ2-5|TRBV11-2|NA|NA|14
CASSHPGEAPTQYF
TGTGCCAGCAGCCACCCGGGCGAAGCGCCGACCCAGTACTTC
>TRBJ2-3|TRBV10-3|TRBD1|once|13
CATRDRASDTQYF
TGTGCCACCAGGGACAGGGCATCAGATACGCAGTATTTT
>TRBJ1-5|TRBV5-1|NA|NA|16
CASSLEGGSPNQPQHF
TGCGCCAGCAGCTTAGAGGGCGGCAGCCCAAATCAGCCCCAGCATTTT
>TRBJ2-7|TRBV7-9|NA|NA|14
CASSLEGPRYEQYF
TGTGCCAGCAGCTTAGAGGGGCCACGGTACGAGCAGTACTTC
>TRBJ2-1|TRBV28|NA|NA|12
CASSFPGHREFF
TGTGCCAGCAGTTTTCCCGGCCACAGGGAGTTCTTC
>TRBJ2-5|TRBV9|NA|NA|16
CASSVGAGKGQETQYF
TGTGCCAGCAGCGTAGGGGCAGGGAAGGGCCAAGAGACCCAGTACTTC
>TRBJ2-2|TRBV19|NA|NA|14
CASSMPLTTGELFF
TGTGCCAGTAGTATGCCATTGACCACCGGGGAGCTGTTTTTT
>TRBJ2-3|TRBV7-7|NA|NA|14
CASSPLSSTDTQYF
TGTGCTAGCAGCCCTTTATCTAGCACAGATACGCAGTATTTT
>TRBJ2-5|TRBV11-2|NA|NA|17
CASSLVEGAGAQETQYF
TGTGCCAGCAGCTTAGTTGAGGGAGCAGGGGCACAAGAGACCCAGTACTTC
>TRBJ2-1|TRBV5-1|NA|NA|15
CASSLVGDPYNEQFF
TGCGCCAGCAGCTTGGTTGGAGACCCCTACAATGAGCAGTTCTTC
>TRBJ2-7|TRBV7-8|NA|NA|15
CASSLVVLQGHEQYF
TGTGCCAGCAGCTTAGTTGTCCTCCAGGGGCACGAGCAGTACTTC
>TRBJ1-1|TRBV2|TRBD1|NA|15
CASQTGQGRGTEAFF
TGTGCCAGCCAAACGGGACAGGGTAGAGGCACTGAAGCTTTCTTT
>TRBJ1-6|TRBV9|NA|NA|13
CASSATTNSPLHF
TGTGCCAGCAGCGCCACTACGAATTCACCCCTCCACTTT
>TRBJ2-7|TRBV19|TRBD1|NA|15
CASSIAGTGANEQYF
TGTGCCAGTAGTATAGCAGGGACAGGGGCCAACGAGCAGTACTTC
>TRBJ2-5|TRBV19|NA|few|12
CASSAAWETQYF
TGTGCCAGTAGCGCAGCCTGGGAGACCCAGTACTTC
>TRBJ2-1|TRBV7-9|NA|NA|15
CASKAWAGDLNEQFF
TGTGCCAGCAAGGCGTGGGCCGGGGACCTCAATGAGCAGTTCTTC
>TRBJ2-7|TRBV12-5|NA|once|14
CASASGPPNYEQYF
TGTGCTAGTGCTTCAGGGCCCCCGAACTACGAGCAGTACTTC
>TRBJ2-7|TRBV30|TRBD1|NA|15
CAWSGRDRVYSEQYF
TGTGCCTGGAGTGGCCGGGACAGGGTTTATAGCGAGCAGTACTTC
>TRBJ2-2|TRBV11-2|NA|NA|16
CASSFGAGNMRGELFF
TGTGCCAGCAGCTTCGGTGCGGGGAATATGCGCGGGGAGCTGTTTTTT
>TRBJ2-5|TRBV2|NA|NA|14
CASSEETKQETQYF
TGTGCCAGCAGTGAAGAAACAAAACAAGAGACCCAGTACTTC
>TRBJ1-1|TRBV5-6|NA|once|15
CASSPLQAWGAEAFF
TGTGCCAGCAGCCCGCTACAGGCGTGGGGGGCTGAAGCTTTCTTT
>TRBJ1-5|TRBV4-1|NA|few|15
CASSQGGGSRGPQHF
TGCGCCAGCAGCCAAGGGGGGGGGTCCAGGGGGCCCCAGCATTTT
>TRBJ2-4|TRBV7-8|NA|NA|15
CASSLEGGSKNIQYF
TGTGCCAGCAGCTTAGAGGGGGGATCCAAAAACATTCAGTACTTC